This T cell receptor beta chain was documented in a study of cytomegalovirus exposure and HLA in healthy donors. Study as a whole: Drawn from HLA-typed donors, 65 million to 100 million unique TCRs were held in an early data release. Findings and limits, study-wide: In a later analysis, a genetic analysis reported fewer productive-TCR N-insertions in an Asian-associated ancestry cluster than the cohort average. The investigators catalogued 150 or so TCR beta chains as cytomegalovirus-associated.

Both 60 Vbeta primers and 13 Jbeta primers went into the PCR. The method was immunoSEQ multiplex PCR; TCRdb's version includes in-frame clones alone and lacks a portion of them. This sample carries a few hundred thousand clones, roughly 80% of them seen once, and the ten largest clones take 2.9%. The germline V gene has CDR1 SGHNT and CDR2 YENEEA. This CDR3 is built from 15 residues. J gave up 2 bases and V 6 bases, and 8 bases lay outside the gene matches. As for this clone: Its antigen is not identified.

Although they were nominally healthy when sampled, donors likely had unrecorded immune exposures. This sequence originates from a man aged 25-45 years in good health and CMV-seronegative. The sample consisted of PBMCs. The rearrangement links TRBV11-3 to TRBJ2-7; 9 positions agree with TRBD1. CDR3 DNA sequence: TGTGCCAGCAGTGATCTCCGGGACAGGGCCTACGAGCAGTACTTC. The encoded protein is CASSDLRDRAYEQYF.